The rows below give T cell receptor beta chains drawn from one sample of a study of cytomegalovirus exposure and HLA in healthy donors. Produced via immunoSEQ multiplex PCR; TCRdb's table is partial and in-frame only. Seen here are 100,000 to 150,000 clones, over 70% observed once, and the top ten hold about 3.9%. Input material: PBMCs. These receptors came from a man between 18 and 29 years old in good health and CMV-seropositive. Both conserved end residues are part of each CDR3.

J: TRBJ1-5
V: TRBV19
length: 15
CDR3: CASSIFPSGAQPQHF

J: TRBJ1-2
V: TRBV6-1
length: 15
CDR3: CASSEAGTGNYGYTF

J: TRBJ2-3
V: TRBV10-3
length: 16
CDR3: CAIIMGGVGAADTQYF

J: NA
V: TRBV5-6
length: 12
CDR3: CASSLNSYEQYF

J: TRBJ2-5
V: TRBV7-2
length: 13
CDR3: CASSRAGEETQYF

J: TRBJ1-6
V: TRBV6-1
length: 14
CDR3: CASSGSNSNSPLHF

J: TRBJ2-7
V: TRBV4-1
length: 13
CDR3: CASSSGQTYEQYF

J: TRBJ1-2
V: TRBV7-9
length: 13
CDR3: CASSVTGGGGYTF

J: TRBJ1-4
V: TRBV28
length: 13
CDR3: CASEGATNEKLFF

J: TRBJ1-3
V: TRBV6-1
length: 13
CDR3: CASSDLRGNTIYF

J: TRBJ2-1
V: TRBV7-9
length: 15
CDR3: CASSLATTRSDEQFF

J: TRBJ1-2
V: TRBV7-9
length: 15
CDR3: CASSPGQSLSYGYTF

J: TRBJ2-3
V: TRBV5-6
length: 16
CDR3: CASSWRPAGDGDTQYF

J: TRBJ2-7
V: TRBV7-6
length: 13
CDR3: CASSIYRGHEQYF

J: TRBJ2-3
V: TRBV9
length: 16
CDR3: CASSPLAGGSTDTQYF

J: TRBJ2-3
V: TRBV4-1
length: 15
CDR3: CASSQNMGGTDTQYF

J: TRBJ2-3
V: TRBV6-5
length: 15
CDR3: CASKVGWRESDTQYF